These T cell receptor beta chains were read from a single sample in a study of blood T cell repertoires in COVID-19. Profiling relied on immunoSEQ multiplex PCR, and the TCRdb table lists in-frame clones only, not all of them. This sample carries 100,000 or so clones, over 75% of them seen once, and the ten largest clones take 9.5% to 13%. The sequencing sample was made of peripheral blood. These TCRs come from a woman in her twenties or thirties with acute or convalescent COVID-19. Both conserved end residues are part of each CDR3. A D gene is named only where the DNA matches it firmly. Clone size is shown for a subset of rows, as once, few, many or a class of expanded clone.

j_call,d_call,v_call,clone_size,cdr3_nt,cdr3_aa
TRBJ1-2,.,TRBV27,once,TGTGCCAGCAGTTCTATCTCGACAGGTCCCTATGGCTACACCTTC,CASSSISTGPYGYTF
TRBJ1-6,TRBD1,TRBV5-1,.,TGCGCCAGCTCGGCCCGGGACAGGAAGACACCCCTCCACTTT,CASSARDRKTPLHF
TRBJ2-7,.,TRBV24-1,once,TGTGCCACCAGTGATGACAGCTACGAGCAGTACTTC,CATSDDSYEQYF
TRBJ2-3,TRBD2,TRBV7-2,.,TGTGCCAGCAGCTTAGTTGGGGGGGCAGATACGCAGTATTTT,CASSLVGGADTQYF
TRBJ1-1,TRBD1,TRBV5-6,few,TGTGCCAGCAGCTCGGGACAGGGAGAGGCTTTCTTT,CASSSGQGEAFF
TRBJ1-2,TRBD1,TRBV19,.,TGTGCCAGTAGTATAGATAAGGGGGCTCGGGACTATGGCTACACCTTC,CASSIDKGARDYGYTF
TRBJ1-6,.,TRBV5-1,.,TGCGCCAGCAGCCCATGGACAGAAGGCGCTTCACCCCTCCACTTT,CASSPWTEGASPLHF
TRBJ2-7,TRBD1,TRBV7-9,.,TGTGCCAGCAGCTTAGATGGACAGGGGTTTATTGGAGAGCAGTACTTC,CASSLDGQGFIGEQYF
TRBJ1-6,.,TRBV4-2,medium-sized,TGTGCCAGCAGCCAAGGAATTGACAGGAGCTCCTATAATTCACCCCTCCACTTT,CASSQGIDRSSYNSPLHF
TRBJ2-7,TRBD1,TRBV6-6,.,TGTGCCAGCAGTTACCGGACAGGTACCTACGAGCAGTACTTC,CASSYRTGTYEQYF